This T cell receptor beta chain is drawn from a study of cytomegalovirus exposure and HLA in healthy donors. Notes on this clone: Its antigen is still unknown.

The CDR3 contains 16 residues. V was shortened by 6 bases and J by 4 bases, with 18 bases between the two germline ends. Looked up from germline, CDR1 is SEHNR and CDR2 is FQNEAQ (reference sequence). Vbeta (60) and Jbeta (13) primers were used in the PCR. Sequencing used immunoSEQ multiplex PCR; TCRdb keeps in-frame clones, though not all of them. The sample lists 90,000 to 110,000 clones; over 80% were seen once. Regarding the study as a whole: Most TCR sequences proved rare, with some public TCRs found in many donors.

The sequenced sample consisted of PBMCs. The receptor comes from a man aged 25 to 40 in good health and CMV-seropositive. The chain links TRBV7-9 to TRBJ2-2; tentative D call: TRBD1 (5 bases). The CDR3 sequence: CASSSLDTLPTGELFF. For the CDR3, the DNA is TGTGCCAGCAGTTCACTGGACACTCTACCCACCGGGGAGCTGTTTTTT.